What follows describes a single TCR beta chain. There is no known antigen for this receptor. No per-base quality is available; no much larger clone lies one base away. CDR1 and CDR2, per the germline V gene (reference sequence), are MNHEY and SMNVEV. At the junction V is shortened by 3 bases and J by 7 bases, with 9 bases in between. Including the terminal cysteine and phenylalanine, the CDR3 comprises 12 residues. Only the CDR3 portion is preserved as DNA: 36 bases, with reading frame beginning at the first base. This entry belongs to a study of blood T cell repertoires in COVID-19 (TCRdb year 2020). With respect to the entire study: Samples from collaborators originated in the United States, Italy and Spain and spanned both the acute and convalescent phases of COVID-19. The prospective study material was composed of cDNA or gDNA derived from T cells, B-cell-depleted T cells, or PBMCs. Subjects who had been exposed to COVID-19, were actively infected with it, or had recovered from it provided the deeply sampled blood TCRbeta repertoires that made up the dataset. The repertoires were released in a freely available public database meant as a resource for research on the immune response to SARS-CoV-2. The samples were drawn from the first 160 participants of the ongoing ImmuneRACE study and from 1,254 subjects provided by 6 global collaborators. The sample metadata nearly always contained a de-identified subject ID, COVID-19 status, age in years and sex. Where available, HLA class I and class II types were obtained from metadata supplied by the sample provider rather than from assay-based typing.

General study outcomes and caveats: The quantity of clinical and demographic metadata differed by source and by participant and was supplied without curation.

Another Seattle source contributed samples from volunteer blood donors who had recovered from COVID-19. Whole blood was collected in K2EDTA tubes by collaborating institutions according to the institutions' own protocols. Collaborator samples were shipped for TCRbeta analysis as frozen whole blood, isolated PBMCs, or DNA extracted from either sample type. The immunoSEQ Assay, a bias-controlled multiplex PCR, was used to amplify TCRbeta CDR3 regions from genomic DNA. In the source study's methods: Within the assay, amplification of reference gene primers was used to estimate how many nucleated cells each sample contained. Sequence reads were collapsed and filtered to measure the absolute abundance of every unique TCRbeta CDR3 rearrangement. For each sample, productive Simpson clonality was calculated by taking the square root of Simpson's diversity index across productive rearrangements. The source is immuneACCESS, and TCRdb retained only in-frame sequences with V and J called. Part of the clones is not carried over; for the studies checked, unresolved V genes explain less than half of this, and the remainder is unexplained. D and trimming come from the DNA, and the V and J calls and clone size come from that table. Counted in this sample were roughly 120,000 clones; 70% to 90% of them appeared once. Together, the top ten hold roughly 8.9% of the sample.

The sequencing sample was made of peripheral blood. The sequence is built from TRBV27 and TRBJ1-2, with the D gene uncertain. The receptor was isolated from a woman between 70 and 85 years old who had recovered from COVID-19. The CDR3 has the sequence CASSFLGGGYTF. The bases read TGTGCCAGCAGTTTTCTCGGTGGTGGCTACACCTTC.